This T cell receptor beta chain was sequenced during a study of CD8+ T cells in alopecia areata. The CDR3 has 14 residues. Germline V gene lookup returns CDR1 MNHEY and CDR2 SMNVEV (reference sequence). V lost 5 bases, J lost 6 bases, and 6 bases stayed unmatched. Noted treatment: oral pan-JAK inhibitor, 5-10 mg twice daily. Following RNA extraction, reverse transcription yielded cDNA that acted as the sequencing template. Data came from immunoSEQ multiplex PCR; TCRdb stores just in-frame clones and leaves some out. The table records under 300,000 clones, 60% of them present only once. This clonotype originated in a human donor with alopecia areata. The sequences come from CD4+ T cells sorted from blood, collected at week 52, from a patient treated with tofacitinib. This chain joins TRBV27 and TRBJ2-7; 11 nucleotides line up with TRBD1. The CDR3 DNA is TGTGCCAGCAGTACGGGACAGGGGGTGATCGAGCAGTACTTC. Encoded protein: CASSTGQGVIEQYF.